Judged by abundance, the clone carrying this T cell receptor beta chain is medium-sized (0.01 to 0.1%). Naive CD4+ T cells were purified with Tregs depleted by CD25. Adaptor-ligated barcode primers were used to amplify TRBV12-4/TRBJ1-2 clonotypes. TCRdb fed the multiplex PCR reads into MiXCR, producing one record per CDR3 protein. The sample holds some 700 distinct CDR3 sequences, approximately 16% seen once. The CDR3 consists of 13 residues. Trimming took off 5 bases at V and 8 bases at J, with 15 bases between the two ends. The clonotype comes from a female donor with breast cancer. Sequences were obtained from naive CD4+ T cells sorted from blood. Indicated subset: naive CD4+ T cells, CD4+CD45RA+CD25-. The genes are TRBV12-3 or TRBV12-4 and TRBJ1-2; maybe TRBD1 (6 bases). The DNA of the CDR3 is TGTGCCAGCAGTACGGGACAAACTATGGGCTACACCTTC. It is translated as CASSTGQTMGYTF.